This T cell receptor beta chain was sequenced during a study of T-cell memory formation after mild COVID-19. About the study: Largely donor-specific sequence clusters came from a couple of donors. Study observations and caveats: Pre-infection memory harbored some responding clones, suggesting cross-reactive memory joined.

From 5'RACE with constant-segment primers came TCR alpha and TCR beta cDNA libraries that carried sample barcodes and UMIs. MiXCR, run by TCRdb on the 5' RACE reads, gives a single entry per CDR3 protein. The table lists approximately 350,000 distinct CDR3 sequences, approximately 15% of them singletons. This CDR3 is 14 amino acids long. Germline V gene sequence: CDR1 LNHNV, CDR2 YYDKDF (reference sequence). Trimming pared 0 bases from V and 8 bases from J, leaving 13 bases between. The sample holds a few counts of this clonotype. Antigen specificity is unknown. The clonotype originates from a man aged 18 to 29 who had mild COVID-19 (a few samples of this study predate the infection). Cell type and time point are not known. Sequencing was carried out using PBMCs or a T cell subset sorted from them (not recorded which). The chain links TRBV15 to TRBJ1-2; no reliable D call. CDR3: CATSRDSAGVGYTF. The DNA for the CDR3 is TGTGCCACCAGCAGAGATTCCGCCGGGGTGGGCTACACCTTC.